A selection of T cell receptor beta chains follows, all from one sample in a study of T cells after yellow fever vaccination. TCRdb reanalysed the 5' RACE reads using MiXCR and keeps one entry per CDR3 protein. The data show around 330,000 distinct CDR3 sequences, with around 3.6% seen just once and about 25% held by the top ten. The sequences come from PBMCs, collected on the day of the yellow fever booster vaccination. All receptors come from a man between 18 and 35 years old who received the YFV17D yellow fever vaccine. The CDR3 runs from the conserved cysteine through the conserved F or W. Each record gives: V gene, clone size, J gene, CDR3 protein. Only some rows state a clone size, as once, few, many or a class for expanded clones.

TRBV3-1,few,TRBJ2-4,CASSENFGTEKNIQYF
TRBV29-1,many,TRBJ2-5,CSGGPGKETQYF
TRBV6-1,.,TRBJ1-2,CASSERDGGFYGYTF
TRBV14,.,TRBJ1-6,CASSRLPPREGSPLHF
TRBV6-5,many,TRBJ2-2,CASSTYRGGTGELFF
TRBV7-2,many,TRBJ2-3,CASRTARGGTQYF
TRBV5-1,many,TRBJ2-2,CASSSAGQGNTGELFF
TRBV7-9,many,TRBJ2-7,CASSLAGTPYEQYF
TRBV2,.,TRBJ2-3,CASSVGGGAGTDTQYF
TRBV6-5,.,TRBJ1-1,CASSYSQETEAFF
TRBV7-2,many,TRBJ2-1,CASSSSHAGQPVLFF
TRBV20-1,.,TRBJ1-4,CSAGPSGAEKLFF
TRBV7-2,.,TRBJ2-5,CASSPYITTWGQYF
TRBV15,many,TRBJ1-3,CATSRDGAGGNTIYF
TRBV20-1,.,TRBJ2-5,CSASWGGETQYF
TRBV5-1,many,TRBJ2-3,CASSQQDTQYF
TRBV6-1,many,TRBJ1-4,CASSAAGEKLFF
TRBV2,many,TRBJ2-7,CASSKTGYEQYF
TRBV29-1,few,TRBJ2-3,CSVRKRPEGTDTQYF
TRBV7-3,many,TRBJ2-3,CASSPGGWGSTDTQYF
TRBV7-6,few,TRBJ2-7,CASSGNRFLDEQYF
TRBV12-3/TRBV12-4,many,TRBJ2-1,CASSHPRDSTYNEQFF
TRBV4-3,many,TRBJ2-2,CASSQVLNTGELFF
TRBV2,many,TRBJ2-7,CASREDEQYF
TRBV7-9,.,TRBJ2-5,CASSFRLDRGKETQYF
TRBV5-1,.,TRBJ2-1,CASSLAVQNNEQFF
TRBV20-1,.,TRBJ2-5,CSAALAGGPQETQYF
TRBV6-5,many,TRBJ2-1,CASSFRDGDNEQFF
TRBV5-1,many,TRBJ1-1,CASSRDPANTEAFF
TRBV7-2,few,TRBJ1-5,CASSLVAVDQPQHF
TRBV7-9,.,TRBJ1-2,CASTSERIDGYTF
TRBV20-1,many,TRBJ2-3,CSANRGLGTDTQYF
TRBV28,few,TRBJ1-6,CASLGQGGSPLHF
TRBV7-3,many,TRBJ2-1,CASSPLAGPYNEQFF
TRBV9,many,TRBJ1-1,CASGAGGLNTEAFF
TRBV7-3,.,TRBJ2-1,CASSPSTSGGATYNEQFF
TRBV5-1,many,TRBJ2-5,CASSLERSQETQYF
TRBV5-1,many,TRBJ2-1,CASSLVWLPGMDEQFF
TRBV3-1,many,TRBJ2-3,CASSALGGDTQYF
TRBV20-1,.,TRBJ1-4,CSASNGGQGAKLFF
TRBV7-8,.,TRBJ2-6,CASSSPRTGDVAGANVLTF
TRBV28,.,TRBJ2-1,CASSPIDLRAVARYNEQFF
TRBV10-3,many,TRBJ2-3,CAISKEQVTDTQYF